The clone carrying this T cell receptor (beta chain) has just one count. Additional DNA sequences in this sample encode the identical CDR3. Trimming took off 0 bases at V and 0 bases at J, with 9 bases between the two ends. Germline V gene data show CDR1 as SGHRS and CDR2 as YFSETQ. CDR3 length equals 16 residues. The sample originates from a study of blood T cell repertoires in COVID-19. About the research overall: In each case, the material was cDNA or gDNA derived from T cells, B-cell-depleted T cells, or PBMCs.

In the study's own analysis: Estimated nucleated cell counts came from reference gene primer amplification. Generated by immunoSEQ multiplex PCR, the TCRdb table keeps only in-frame clones and is missing some. The V and J calls and clone size are taken from that table; D and trimming were inferred from the DNA. The data contain around 400,000 clones, around 90% of them singletons. The sample taken for sequencing was peripheral blood. The clonotype comes from a man aged 35-49 years with acute or convalescent COVID-19. This sequence joins TRBV5-1 and TRBJ2-2, with D possibly matching TRBD2 (5 bases). The CDR3 DNA reads TGCGCCAGCAGCTTGGCCCCGGGGACGAACACCGGGGAGCTGTTTTTT. It yields the protein CASSLAPGTNTGELFF.